The clone carrying this T cell receptor beta chain was recorded at least ten times. The sample originates from a study of T cells after yellow fever vaccination. TCRdb analysed the 5' RACE reads with MiXCR anew, one entry per CDR3 protein. The sample records 110,000 or so distinct CDR3 sequences, about 7% being singletons. The sequence came from a man in his late teens or twenties who received the YFV17D yellow fever vaccine. Specimen: CD4+ T cells sorted from PBMCs, collected about 41 days after the first yellow fever vaccination.

The CDR3 DNA follows: TGTGCCAGCAGCCCTAGCGGGGGGAATGAGCAGTTCTTC. As protein: CASSPSGGNEQFF. The chain uses TRBV3-1 and TRBJ2-1, with TRBD2 matching over 11 bases. The germline V gene has CDR1 LGHDT and CDR2 YNNKEL (reference sequence). CDR3 size: 13 residues. Trimming removed 4 bases from V and 7 bases from J; junction bases left unmatched: 0.